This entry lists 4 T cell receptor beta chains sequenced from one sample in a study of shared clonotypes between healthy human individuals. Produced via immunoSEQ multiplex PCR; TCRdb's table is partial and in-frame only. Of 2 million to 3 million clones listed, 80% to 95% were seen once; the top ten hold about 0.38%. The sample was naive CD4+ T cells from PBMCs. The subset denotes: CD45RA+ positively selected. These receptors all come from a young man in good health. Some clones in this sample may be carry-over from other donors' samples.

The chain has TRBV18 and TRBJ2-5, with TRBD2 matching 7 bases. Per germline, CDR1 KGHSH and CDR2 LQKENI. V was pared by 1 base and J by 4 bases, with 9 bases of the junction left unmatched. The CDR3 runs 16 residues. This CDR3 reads CASSPRFSGGPETQYF. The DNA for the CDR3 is TGTGCCAGCTCACCACGATTTTCGGGAGGTCCAGAGACCCAGTACTTC.

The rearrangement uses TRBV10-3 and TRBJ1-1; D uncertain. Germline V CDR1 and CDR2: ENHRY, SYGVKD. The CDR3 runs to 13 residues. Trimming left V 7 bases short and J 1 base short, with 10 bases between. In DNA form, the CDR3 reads TGTGCCATCACAAGTAGCACGAACACTGAAGCTTTCTTT. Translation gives CAITSSTNTEAFF.

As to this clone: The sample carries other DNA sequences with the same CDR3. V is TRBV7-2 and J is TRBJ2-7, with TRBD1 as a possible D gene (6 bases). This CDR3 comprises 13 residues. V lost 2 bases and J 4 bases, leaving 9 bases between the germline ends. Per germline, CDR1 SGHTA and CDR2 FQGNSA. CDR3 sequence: CASSLRTAYEQYF. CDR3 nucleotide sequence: TGTGCCAGCAGCTTACGGACAGCGTACGAGCAGTACTTC.

The CDR3 here is CSVEGPNYGYTF. CDR3 sequence (DNA): TGCAGCGTTGAGGGCCCAAACTATGGCTACACCTTC. The chain is built from TRBV29-1 and TRBJ1-2, with no clear D. Germline loops: CDR1 SQVTM, CDR2 ANQGSEA. V was clipped by 3 bases and J by 2 bases, with 7 bases between them. This CDR3 is built from 12 residues.